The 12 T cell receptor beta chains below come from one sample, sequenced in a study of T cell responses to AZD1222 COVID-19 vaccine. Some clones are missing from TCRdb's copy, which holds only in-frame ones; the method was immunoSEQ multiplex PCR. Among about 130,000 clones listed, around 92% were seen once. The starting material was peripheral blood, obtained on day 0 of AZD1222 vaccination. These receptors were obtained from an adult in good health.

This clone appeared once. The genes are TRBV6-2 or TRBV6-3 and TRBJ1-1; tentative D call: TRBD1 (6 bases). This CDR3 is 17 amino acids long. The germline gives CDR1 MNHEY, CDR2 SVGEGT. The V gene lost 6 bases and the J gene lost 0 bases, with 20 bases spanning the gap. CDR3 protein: CASSQLQGGDMNTEAFF. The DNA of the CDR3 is TGTGCCAGCAGCCAATTACAGGGAGGGGACATGAACACTGAAGCTTTCTTT.

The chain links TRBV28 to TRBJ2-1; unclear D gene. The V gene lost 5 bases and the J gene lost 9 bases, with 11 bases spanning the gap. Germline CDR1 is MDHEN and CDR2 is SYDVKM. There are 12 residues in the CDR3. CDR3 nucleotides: TGTGCCAGCAGTAAACAGAAGCTTGAGCAGTTCTTC. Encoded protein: CASSKQKLEQFF.

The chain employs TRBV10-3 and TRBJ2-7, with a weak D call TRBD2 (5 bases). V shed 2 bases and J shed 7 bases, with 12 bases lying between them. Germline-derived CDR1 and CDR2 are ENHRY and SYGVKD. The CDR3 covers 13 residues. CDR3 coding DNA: TGTGCCATCAGTGAGCGGTTAGCGAATGAGCAGTACTTC. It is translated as CAISERLANEQYF.

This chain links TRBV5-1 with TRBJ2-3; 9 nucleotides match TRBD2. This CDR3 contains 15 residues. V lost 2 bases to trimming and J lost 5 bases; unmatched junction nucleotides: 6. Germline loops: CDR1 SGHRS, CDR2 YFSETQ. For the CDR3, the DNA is TGCGCCAGCAGCTTCAGGGCGGGAGGGGAAGATACGCAGTATTTT. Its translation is CASSFRAGGEDTQYF.

The CDR3 sequence: CASSLAHSGANVLTF. The CDR3 bases are TGTGCCAGCAGCCTCGCTCACTCTGGGGCCAACGTCCTGACTTTC. The rearrangement uses TRBV14 and TRBJ2-6; D gene uncertain. V was trimmed by 4 bases and J by 0 bases, leaving 7 bases between them. This CDR3 is 15 amino acids long. Germline V gene sequence: CDR1 SGHDN, CDR2 FVKESK.

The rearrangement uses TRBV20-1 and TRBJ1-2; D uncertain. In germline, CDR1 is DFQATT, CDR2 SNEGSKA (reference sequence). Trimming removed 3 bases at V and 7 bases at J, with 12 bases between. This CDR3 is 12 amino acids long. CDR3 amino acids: CSASDWAVGYTF. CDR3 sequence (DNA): TGCAGTGCTAGTGACTGGGCCGTTGGCTACACCTTC.

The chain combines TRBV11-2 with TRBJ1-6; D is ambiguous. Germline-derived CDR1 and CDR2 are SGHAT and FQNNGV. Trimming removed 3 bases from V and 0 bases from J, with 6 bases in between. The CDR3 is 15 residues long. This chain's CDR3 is CASSFDYSYNSPLHF. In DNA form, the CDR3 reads TGTGCCAGCAGCTTTGACTACTCCTATAATTCACCCCTCCACTTT.

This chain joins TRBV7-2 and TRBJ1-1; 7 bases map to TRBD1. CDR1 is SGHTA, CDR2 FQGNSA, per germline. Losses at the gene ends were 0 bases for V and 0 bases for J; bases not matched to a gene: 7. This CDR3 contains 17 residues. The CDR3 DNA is TGTGCCAGCAGCTTAGCGAGGGGGCTGGTGATGAACACTGAAGCTTTCTTT. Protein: CASSLARGLVMNTEAFF.

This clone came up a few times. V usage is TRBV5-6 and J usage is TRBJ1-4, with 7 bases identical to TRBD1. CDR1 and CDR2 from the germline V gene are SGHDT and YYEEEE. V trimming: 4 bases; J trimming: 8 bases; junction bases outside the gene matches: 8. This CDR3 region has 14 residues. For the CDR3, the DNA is TGTGCCAGCAGCAAGGGACAGCCTCCCGAAAAACTGTTTTTT. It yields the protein CASSKGQPPEKLFF.

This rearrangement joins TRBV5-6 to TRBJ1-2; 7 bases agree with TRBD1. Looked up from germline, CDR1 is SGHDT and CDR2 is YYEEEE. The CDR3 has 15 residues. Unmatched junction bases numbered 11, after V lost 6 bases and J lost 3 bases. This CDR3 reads CASTPGDRVDYGYTF. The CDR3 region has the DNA TGTGCCAGCACCCCCGGAGACAGGGTAGACTATGGCTACACCTTC.

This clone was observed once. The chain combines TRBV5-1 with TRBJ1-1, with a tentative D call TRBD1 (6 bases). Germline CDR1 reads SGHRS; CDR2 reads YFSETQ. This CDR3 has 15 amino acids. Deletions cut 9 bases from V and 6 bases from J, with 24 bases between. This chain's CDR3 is CATSPFVQGTPEAFF. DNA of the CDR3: TGCGCCACCTCCCCTTTTGTTCAGGGGACCCCTGAAGCTTTCTTT.

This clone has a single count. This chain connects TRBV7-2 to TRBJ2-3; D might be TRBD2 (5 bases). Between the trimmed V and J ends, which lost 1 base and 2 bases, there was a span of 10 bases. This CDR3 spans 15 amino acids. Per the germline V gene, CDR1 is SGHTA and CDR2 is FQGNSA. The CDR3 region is CASSLDTRPTDTQYF. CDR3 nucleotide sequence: TGTGCCAGCAGCTTAGACACTAGGCCCACAGATACGCAGTATTTT.